These T cell receptor beta chains were read from a single sample in a study of shared clonotypes between healthy human individuals. Assay: immunoSEQ multiplex PCR; the TCRdb copy retains only in-frame clones and omits some. The sample holds about 490,000 clones, approximately 79% seen once. Sequenced: PBMCs. The receptors were sampled from a woman aged 40 to 50 in good health. Some clones in this sample may be carry-over from other donors' samples. Both conserved end residues are part of each CDR3. The D gene is left open where the match is weak. Some rows have no size entry. The others give once, few or many, or a class for an expanded clone.

V,size,D,J,CDR3,DNA
TRBV11-2,few,.,TRBJ2-3,CASSLDGGLGMLDTQYF,TGTGCCAGCAGCTTAGATGGGGGGCTAGGAATGTTGGATACGCAGTATTTT
TRBV19,.,.,TRBJ1-5,CASSMRQNNQPQHF,TGTGCCAGTAGTATGAGACAGAACAATCAGCCCCAGCATTTT
TRBV4-3,.,TRBD2,TRBJ2-2,CASSQAPAASGRALWSTGELFF,TGCGCCAGCAGCCAAGCCCCAGCTGCTAGCGGGAGGGCCTTATGGAGCACCGGGGAGCTGTTTTTT
TRBV5-4,.,TRBD2,TRBJ2-6,CASSLGAGGANVLTF,TGTGCCAGCAGCCTCGGAGCGGGGGGGGCCAACGTCCTGACTTTC
TRBV11-2,.,TRBD2,TRBJ2-1,CASSFDQPSLAGGYNEQFF,TGTGCCAGCAGCTTTGACCAACCCTCTCTAGCGGGAGGATACAATGAGCAGTTCTTC
TRBV7-3,once,TRBD2,TRBJ2-1,CASSRTGTSGYNEQFF,TGTGCCAGCAGCAGAACCGGGACTAGCGGATACAATGAGCAGTTCTTC
TRBV7-8,.,.,TRBJ1-1,CASSFGPANTEAFF,TGTGCCAGCAGCTTCGGTCCGGCCAACACTGAAGCTTTCTTT
TRBV7-2,.,.,TRBJ2-5,CASSLAASSEEYF,TGTGCCAGCAGCTTAGCGGCCAGCAGCGAGGAGTACTTC
TRBV7-9,.,.,TRBJ2-5,CASSLGTETQYF,TGTGCCAGCAGCTTAGGGACAGAGACCCAGTACTTC
TRBV2,many,.,TRBJ2-3,CASSRTQSTDTQYF,TGTGCCAGCAGTCGGACGCAGAGCACAGATACGCAGTATTTT
TRBV15,.,.,TRBJ2-7,CATSRGGYYEQYF,TGTGCCACCAGCAGGGGGGGTTATTACGAGCAGTACTTC
TRBV2,.,.,TRBJ2-3,CASHYLDTQYF,TGTGCCAGCCACTATTTGGATACGCAGTATTTT
TRBV4-2,.,.,TRBJ2-3,CASSQVLANEGDTQYF,TGTGCCAGCAGCCAAGTTCTAGCTAACGAGGGGGATACGCAGTATTTT
TRBV27,.,TRBD2,TRBJ2-1,CASSFSLAGIGNEQFF,TGTGCCAGCAGTTTCTCCCTAGCGGGAATTGGTAATGAGCAGTTCTTC
TRBV2,few,.,TRBJ2-2,CASSVLRDTGELFF,TGTGCCAGCAGTGTCCTACGGGACACCGGGGAGCTGTTTTTT
TRBV7-3,many,TRBD2,TRBJ2-7,CASSLTPPGTSRHEQYF,TGTGCCAGCAGCTTAACGCCCCCCGGGACTAGCAGGCACGAGCAGTACTTC
TRBV4-2,.,.,TRBJ2-7,CASSQELPPMWEQYF,TGTGCCAGCAGCCAAGAGCTACCCCCAATGTGGGAGCAGTACTTC
TRBV18,.,.,TRBJ1-2,CASSQDGSYYGYTF,TGTGCCAGCTCGCAAGACGGATCATACTATGGCTACACCTTC
TRBV10-3,.,.,TRBJ2-1,CAISADNEQFF,TGTGCCATCAGTGCTGACAATGAGCAGTTCTTC
TRBV18,few,TRBD2,TRBJ2-1,CASSPKTSGRANEQFF,TGTGCCAGCTCACCAAAAACTAGCGGGAGGGCCAATGAGCAGTTCTTC
TRBV9,.,.,TRBJ1-3,CASSLVGVGNTIYF,TGTGCCAGCAGCCTCGTGGGGGTAGGAAACACCATATATTTT
TRBV5-6,few,TRBD2,TRBJ2-1,CASSPGLAAYNEQFF,TGTGCCAGCAGCCCGGGACTAGCGGCCTACAATGAGCAGTTCTTC
TRBV6-5,few,.,TRBJ1-1,CASSEGEETAEAFF,TGTGCCAGCAGTGAAGGGGAGGAGACAGCGGAAGCTTTCTTT
TRBV28,.,TRBD1,TRBJ1-2,CASSFRQGALNGYTF,TGTGCCAGCAGTTTCCGACAGGGGGCTTTAAATGGCTACACCTTC
TRBV7-8,once,.,TRBJ2-2,CASSPRGGARSTGELFF,TGTGCCAGCAGCCCACGTGGGGGGGCTCGGAGCACCGGGGAGCTGTTTTTT
TRBV11-2,.,TRBD1,TRBJ2-7,CASSFTPGQASEQYF,TGTGCCAGCAGCTTCACCCCGGGACAGGCATCCGAGCAGTACTTC
TRBV28,.,.,TRBJ1-2,CASSWGASTAGYTF,TGTGCCAGCAGTTGGGGGGCCTCGACGGCGGGCTACACCTTC
TRBV18,.,.,TRBJ2-7,CASSPEAASSYEQYF,TGTGCCAGCTCACCTGAGGCGGCAAGCTCCTACGAGCAGTACTTC
TRBV28,.,TRBD1,TRBJ1-2,CASSFRDRGSYYGYTF,TGTGCCAGCAGCTTCCGGGACAGGGGGAGTTACTATGGCTACACCTTC
TRBV19,.,.,TRBJ1-1,CASSPSSPGFGEAFF,TGTGCCAGTAGTCCAAGTAGTCCGGGGTTCGGTGAAGCTTTCTTT
TRBV5-4,.,TRBD1,TRBJ2-6,CASSPTGGADGANVLTF,TGTGCCAGCAGCCCGACAGGGGGCGCCGATGGGGCCAACGTCCTGACTTTC
TRBV7-2,.,TRBD2,TRBJ2-4,CASSSISGRVGIQYF,TGTGCCAGCAGCTCAATTAGCGGGAGGGTCGGCATTCAGTACTTC